These 19 T cell receptor beta chains originate from one sample sequenced in a study of blood T cells in healthy people across ages (dated by TCRdb to 2015 to 2017). Library preparation employed 5' RACE. The sequencing machine was an Illumina HiSeq 2500. A second roughly 6 to 11 cycle PCR used a sample-barcoded 5' primer and a J-beta primer mix. The raw public data were reprocessed by TCRdb itself: fastp quality trimming at Q25, MiXCR clonotype calling, in-frame beta chains only. CDR3 protein sequences are deduplicated, and each keeps its most common genes and DNA. The sample table contains approximately 810,000 distinct CDR3 sequences; only one count was recorded for about 34% of them. Approximately 12% of the sample belongs to the ten largest clones. The sequenced material came from blood. The receptors stem from a man between 18 and 29 years old in good health.

The V call is TRBV14, the J call TRBJ2-1, with D uncertain. V lost 1 base and J 10 bases, leaving 2 bases between the germline ends. From germline, CDR1 is SGHDN and CDR2 FVKESK. This CDR3 contains 10 residues. The CDR3 DNA reads as TGTGCCAGCAGCCAAGGCGAGCAGTTCTTC. Its protein product is CASSQGEQFF.

For this clonotype: An end of the junction does not agree with germline; a read error may underlie this. The V and J genes are TRBV3-1 and TRBJ2-1, with D unclear. This CDR3 has 14 residues. Per germline, CDR1 LGHDT and CDR2 YNNKEL (reference sequence). The CDR3 DNA sequence: TGTACCAGCAGCCTCCAATCCTCCTACAATGAGCAGTTCTTC. Protein sequence: CTSSLQSSYNEQFF.

As to this clonotype: At one boundary the junction diverges from the germline segment, which might be a read error. The chain links TRBV18 to TRBJ2-1; possibly TRBD1 for D (6 bases). The V gene's germline CDR1 is KGHSH and CDR2 LQKENI. This CDR3 is 15 amino acids long. Written as DNA, the CDR3 is TGTGCCAGCTCACCAGCCCAGGGGCCGAACAATAAGCAGTTCTTC. Its protein product is CASSPAQGPNNKQFF. The full variable domain, with the rest looked up from reference TRBV18 and TRBJ2-1, is NAGVMQNPRHLVRRRGQEARLRCSPMKGHSHVYWYRQLPEEGLKFMVYLQKENIIDESGMPKERFSAEFPKEGPSILRIQQVVRGDSAAYFCASSPAQGPNNKQFFGPGTRLTVL.

This clonotype was seen many times. V and J are TRBV7-2 and TRBJ2-5, with D hard to call. V was clipped by 6 bases and J by 2 bases, with 7 bases between them. This CDR3 is built from 12 residues. Germline CDR1 is SGHTA and CDR2 is FQGNSA. CDR3 sequence: CASSLHQETQYF. The CDR3 nucleotides read TGTGCCAGCAGTTTACATCAAGAGACCCAGTACTTC. The full variable domain, in which reference TRBV7-2 and TRBJ2-5 provide the parts outside the CDR3, is GAGVSQSPSNKVTEKGKDVELRCDPISGHTALYWYRQSLGQGLEFLIYFQGNSAPDKSGLPSDRFSAERTGGSVSTLTIQRTQQEDSAVYLCASSLHQETQYFGPGTRLLVL.

CDR3 region: CASRGYSEQYF. The CDR3, as DNA: TGTGCCAGCAGAGGGTATTCCGAGCAGTACTTC. J is TRBJ2-5 and V is TRBV12-3 or TRBV12-4; D call uncertain. TRBJ2-7 explains the end of the DNA better; the J call may be wrong. The CDR3 runs to 11 residues.

This chain joins TRBV4-3 and TRBJ1-5; D may be TRBD1 (5 bases). Germline assignment: CDR1 LGHNA and CDR2 YSLEER. Trimming pared 0 bases from V and 7 bases from J, leaving 13 bases between. This CDR3 spans 15 amino acids. As DNA, the CDR3 is TGCGCCAGCAGCCAAGATCGAAGGGGTTGGCAGCCCCAGCATTTT. This sequence encodes CASSQDRRGWQPQHF.

This clonotype was seen a few times. CDR3 protein: CSARQGWNQPQHF. DNA for the CDR3: TGCAGTGCCAGACAGGGGTGGAATCAGCCCCAGCATTTT. The rearrangement joins TRBV20-1 to TRBJ1-5; 8 bases match TRBD1. J gave up 4 bases and V 6 bases, and 5 bases lay outside the gene matches. Germline V gives CDR1 DFQATT, CDR2 SNEGSKA (reference sequence). The CDR3 is 13 amino acids.

This clonotype was seen a handful of times. The chain joins TRBV20-1 to TRBJ1-5, with no clear D. This CDR3 has 12 amino acids. The germline V gene encodes CDR1 DFQATT and CDR2 SNEGSKA (reference sequence). V lost 3 bases, J lost 7 bases, and 10 bases lay in between. In DNA form, the CDR3 reads TGCAGTGCTAGTTCCAGCGGGCAGCCCCAGCATTTT. It yields the protein CSASSSGQPQHF.

Points on this clonotype: With a much larger clone just one base away, this may be a read error. Since the CDR3 does not end with the conserved phenylalanine or tryptophan, this likely comes from a read error. The V call is TRBV4-2, the J call TRBJ2-7; no clear D. CDR1 is LGHNA and CDR2 is YNFKEQ in the germline V gene. The CDR3 is 13 residues long. Trimming stripped 3 bases from V and 2 bases from J, with 8 bases between. CDR3 DNA: TGTGCCAGCAGCCAGGCTGGTACCTACGAGCAGTACATC. Residues: CASSQAGTYEQYI.

The table lists this clonotype with a few counts. The chain joins TRBV15 to TRBJ1-5, with D unresolved. The CDR3 totals 16 residues. Looked up from germline, CDR1 is LNHNV and CDR2 is YYDKDF (reference sequence). V was pared by 1 base and J by 1 base, with 11 bases between. The DNA of the CDR3 is TGTGCCACCAGCAGAGGGCCGAGGACCAGCAATCAGCCCCAGCATTTT. Amino acid sequence: CATSRGPRTSNQPQHF.

The J gene is TRBJ2-7, the V gene TRBV2; the D gene is possibly TRBD2 (5 bases). The CDR3 covers 15 residues. Germline loops: CDR1 SNHLY, CDR2 FYNNEI. The V and J ends lost 6 bases and 10 bases respectively, with 25 bases between them. The DNA of the CDR3 is TGTGCCAGCAGAGAAACGCTGGACTTTGGAGAGGCCCAGTACTTC. This translates into CASRETLDFGEAQYF.

The V gene is TRBV7-2, the J gene TRBJ2-2; 10 nucleotides agree with TRBD1. The J segment lost 7 bases and the V segment lost 8 bases, leaving 7 bases of the junction unmatched. This CDR3 is 14 amino acids long. Germline assignment: CDR1 SGHTA and CDR2 FQGNSA. The CDR3 nucleotides are TGTGCCAGCTCGACAGGGGGCTTTGTCGGGGAGCTGTTTTTT. Translation: CASSTGGFVGELFF.

This clonotype has at least ten counts. V gene TRBV5-1 combines with J gene TRBJ2-7; D could derive from TRBD1 or TRBD2 (5 bases each). V was pared by 4 bases and J by 3 bases, with 17 bases between. The CDR3 sequence is 15 residues long. Germline assignment: CDR1 SGHRS and CDR2 YFSETQ. This chain's CDR3 is CASSDAPGPNYEQYF. CDR3 coding DNA: TGCGCCAGCAGCGACGCACCGGGACCGAACTACGAGCAGTACTTC.

The chain combines TRBV30 with TRBJ1-5; D is possibly TRBD1 (6 bases). Germline V gene sequence: CDR1 GTSNPN, CDR2 SVGIG (reference sequence). V lost 5 bases and J 6 bases, leaving 20 bases between the germline ends. CDR3 size: 15 residues. This CDR3 reads CAWSHPDRSSQPQHF. CDR3 sequence (DNA): TGTGCCTGGTCCCACCCCGACAGGTCGAGTCAGCCCCAGCATTTT.

This chain uses TRBV29-1 with TRBJ2-3; 9 bases map to TRBD2. Germline CDR1 is SQVTM and CDR2 is ANQGSEA. The J segment lost 0 bases and the V segment lost 4 bases, leaving 5 bases of the junction unmatched. This CDR3 region has 15 residues. Here the CDR3 reads CSVVLAGPSTDTQYF. CDR3 DNA sequence: TGCAGCGTTGTTCTAGCGGGACCTAGCACAGATACGCAGTATTTT.

The J gene is TRBJ2-5, the V gene TRBV6-5, with 8 bases identical to TRBD1. The CDR3 has 16 amino acids. CDR1 and CDR2 from the germline V gene are MNHEY and SVGAGI. Germline trimming cut 0 bases from V and 5 bases from J; bases unmatched to any gene: 8. The CDR3 DNA reads as TGTGCCAGCAGTTACTCCCAAACAGGGGGGCGCGAGACCCAGTACTTC. Its translation: CASSYSQTGGRETQYF.

Comments on this clonotype: Relative to the germline gene, one junction end is altered; a read error may explain this. The gene calls are TRBV2 and TRBJ1-1, with 8 bases lining up with TRBD1. The CDR3 sequence is 14 residues long. Germline CDR1 SNHLY, CDR2 FYNNEI. DNA of the CDR3: TGTGCCCGCAGTAAGGACAGGGTGTCTCCTGAAGCTTTCTTT. Translated, it gives CARSKDRVSPEAFF.

Turning to this clonotype: Being one base from a much bigger clone, this may be a read error. The chain is built from TRBV20-1 and TRBJ2-7; TRBD1 is a possible D gene (5 bases). Germline lookup yields CDR1 DFQATT and CDR2 SNEGSKA (reference sequence). The CDR3 is 12 amino acids. CDR3 bases: TGCGGTGCTAGGGGCCGCTCCTACGAGCAGTACTTC. Encoded protein: CGARGRSYEQYF.

This clonotype came up a few times. V gene TRBV7-9 combines with J gene TRBJ2-7, with 11 positions matching TRBD2. V lost 0 bases to trimming and J lost 3 bases; unmatched junction nucleotides: 7. CDR1 is SEHNR and CDR2 is FQNEAQ in the germline V gene (reference sequence). The CDR3 covers 17 residues. CDR3 region: CASSLARTSGRNYEQYF. The CDR3 bases are TGTGCCAGCAGCTTAGCCCGGACTAGCGGGCGAAACTACGAGCAGTACTTC.